Shown below are 24 T cell receptor beta chains from a single sample sequenced in a study of T-cell reconstitution after alpha-beta-depleted transplantation in children. Construction of the TCRbeta library involved unique molecular identifiers. Using its own MiXCR run on the PCR reads, TCRdb lists one record per CDR3 protein. This sample has roughly 200,000 distinct CDR3 sequences, with roughly 8.3% found just once. This specimen consisted of PBMCs, mostly from graft donor cells, obtained 360 days after TCRalphabeta/CD19-depleted stem cell transplant. The receptors shown here come from a male patient aged 2-9 years who had a stem cell transplant for acute myeloid leukemia, so the T cells may come from the graft donor.

This clonotype showed up many times. The V and J genes are TRBV20-1 and TRBJ1-1; D uncertain. Germline lookup yields CDR1 DFQATT and CDR2 SNEGSKA (reference sequence). The CDR3 runs 14 residues. V was trimmed by 1 base and J by 6 bases, leaving 15 bases between them. CDR3 in DNA: TGCAGTGCTAGAGGTGTTGACTGGGGTGCTGAAGCTTTCTTT. This codes for CSARGVDWGAEAFF.

V and J are TRBV7-8 and TRBJ2-3, with 8 positions matching TRBD1. The junction had 14 bases not matched to a gene; V was cut back by 3 bases and J by 6 bases. Germline V gene sequence: CDR1 SGHVS, CDR2 FQNEAQ. The CDR3 contains 17 residues. CDR3 residues: CASSFAPRTGLMDTQYF. Here the CDR3 DNA reads TGTGCCAGCAGCTTCGCTCCTAGGACAGGGCTGATGGATACGCAGTATTTT.

A note on this clonotype: The CDR3 ends on some other residue instead of the conserved phenylalanine or tryptophan, so this is likely a read error. The chain employs TRBV12-3 or TRBV12-4 and TRBJ1-1, with unresolved D. Trimming took off 3 bases at V and 0 bases at J, with 8 bases between the two ends. The CDR3 runs 14 residues. For the CDR3, the DNA is TGTGCCAGCAGTTTTCGACGGATGAACACTGAAGCTTTCTCT. Translated: CASSFRRMNTEAFS.

This clonotype has only a few counts. In DNA form, the CDR3 reads TGCGCCAGCAGCTCCCGACAGGGACTGAATGCTTTCTTT. Protein product: CASSSRQGLNAFF. This chain connects TRBV5-1 to TRBJ1-1; 7 nucleotides line up with TRBD1. Trimming removed 3 bases from V and 11 bases from J; junction bases left unmatched: 10. CDR1 SGHRS and CDR2 YFSETQ come from the germline V gene. CDR3 length: 13 residues.

There are many counts of this clonotype. This chain links TRBV11-1 with TRBJ2-5, with 8 bases matching TRBD1. Trimming at V came to 6 bases and at J to 4 bases, leaving 4 bases not matched to a gene. The CDR3 covers 13 residues. CDR1 is SGHAT and CDR2 is FQDESV in the germline V gene (reference sequence). DNA for the CDR3: TGTGCCAGCAGACCTACAGGGGGAGAGACCCAGTACTTC. It encodes CASRPTGGETQYF.

At least ten counts were recorded for this clonotype. This chain joins TRBV10-3 and TRBJ2-1; 12 nucleotides line up with TRBD2. The CDR3 contains 17 residues. Losses at the gene ends were 4 bases for V and 3 bases for J; bases not matched to a gene: 7. Germline assignment: CDR1 ENHRY and CDR2 SYGVKD. The CDR3 here is CAISVGLAGIGYNEQFF. CDR3 nucleotides: TGTGCCATCAGTGTAGGACTAGCGGGAATCGGCTACAATGAGCAGTTCTTC.

This clonotype was seen once. The genes are TRBV29-1 and TRBJ1-2; maybe TRBD1 (6 bases). The CDR3 spans 12 residues. Deletions cut 8 bases from V and 8 bases from J, with 18 bases between. Germline CDR1 and CDR2: SQVTM and ANQGSEA. The CDR3 is CSFRGASRGYTF. The CDR3 DNA reads TGCAGCTTCAGGGGTGCCTCGAGAGGCTACACCTTC. The whole variable domain, filled in from reference TRBV29-1 and TRBJ1-2, reads SAVISQKPSRDICQRGTSLTIQCQVDSQVTMMFWYRQQPGQSLTLIATANQGSEATYESGFVIDKFPISRPNLTFSTLTVSNMSPEDSSIYLCSFRGASRGYTFGSGTRLTVV.

This clonotype was seen a few times. The gene calls are TRBV7-2 and TRBJ2-5; D perhaps matches TRBD1 (5 bases). Trimming took off 1 base at V and 5 bases at J, with 11 bases between the two ends. Germline CDR1 and CDR2: SGHTA and FQGNSA. The CDR3 is made up of 14 amino acids. CDR3 amino acids: CASSLVKGYETQYF. The CDR3 region has the DNA TGTGCCAGCAGCTTAGTTAAGGGGTACGAGACCCAGTACTTC. Supplemented by reference TRBV7-2 and TRBJ2-5, the full variable domain reads GAGVSQSPSNKVTEKGKDVELRCDPISGHTALYWYRQSLGQGLEFLIYFQGNSAPDKSGLPSDRFSAERTGGSVSTLTIQRTQQEDSAVYLCASSLVKGYETQYFGPGTRLLVL.

This clonotype was picked up a small number of times. This chain connects TRBV5-6 to TRBJ2-3; D is perhaps TRBD1 (6 bases). Germline V gives CDR1 SGHDT, CDR2 YYEEEE. There are 14 residues in the CDR3. The V gene lost 4 bases and the J gene lost 10 bases, with 19 bases spanning the gap. The CDR3 is CASSRSTGQGSQYF. The CDR3 DNA sequence: TGTGCCAGCAGCCGATCGACAGGACAAGGCTCGCAGTATTTT.

This clonotype appeared many times. This chain joins TRBV13 and TRBJ2-7, with D perhaps matching TRBD1 (5 bases). Germline V gives CDR1 PRHDT, CDR2 FYEKMQ (reference sequence). CDR3 length equals 17 residues. The V and J ends lost 2 bases and 4 bases respectively, with 21 bases between them. CDR3: CASSLSPSSGARYEQYF. As DNA, the CDR3 is TGTGCCAGCAGCTTAAGCCCCTCTAGTGGGGCGAGGTACGAGCAGTACTTC.

The sample holds a few counts of this clonotype. The rearrangement uses TRBV12-3 or TRBV12-4 and TRBJ2-5, with 8 bases lining up with TRBD2. The junction had 12 bases not matched to a gene; V was cut back by 6 bases and J by 6 bases. CDR3 length equals 15 residues. The CDR3 here is CASRLTGLGAQTQYF. Written as DNA, the CDR3 is TGTGCCAGCAGACTCACGGGACTAGGGGCGCAGACCCAGTACTTC.

In regard to this clonotype: This may come from a read error, since a much larger clone is one base off. The chain is built from TRBV20-1 and TRBJ2-7, with TRBD1 as a possible D gene (8 bases). The CDR3 totals 14 residues. Germline V lookup: CDR1 DFQATT, CDR2 SNEGSKA (reference sequence). CDR3 in amino acids: CSASRGTGGYGQYF. CDR3 DNA sequence: TGCAGTGCCTCGCGGGGGACAGGTGGCTACGGGCAGTACTTC.

This sequence joins TRBV29-1 and TRBJ2-3; 7 bases are a match to TRBD1. V lost 7 bases to trimming and J lost 2 bases; unmatched junction nucleotides: 6. Germline-derived CDR1 and CDR2 are SQVTM and ANQGSEA. This CDR3 contains 13 residues. The CDR3 here is CSAEGAPTDTQYF. The CDR3 DNA follows: TGCAGCGCAGAGGGGGCACCCACAGATACGCAGTATTTT.

This clonotype was observed many times. The chain combines TRBV6-1 with TRBJ2-3; 9 nucleotides align to TRBD2. V lost 6 bases and J lost 6; bases outside the gene matches: 7. The CDR3 runs 14 residues. Germline values: CDR1 MNHNS, CDR2 SASEGT. CDR3 sequence reads: CASSRAGLADTQYF. CDR3 sequence (DNA): TGTGCCAGCAGCAGGGCCGGACTAGCGGATACGCAGTATTTT.

The sample holds many counts of this clonotype. CDR3 amino acids: CASSQARGDGYTF. CDR3 nucleotides: TGTGCCAGCAGCCAAGCCAGGGGAGATGGCTACACCTTC. This sequence joins TRBV14 and TRBJ1-2, with D possibly matching TRBD1 (6 bases). The CDR3 totals 13 residues. Looked up from germline, CDR1 is SGHDN and CDR2 is FVKESK. Between the trimmed V and J ends, which lost 1 base and 6 bases, there was a span of 9 bases.

This CDR3 reads CASSRGESYGYTF. As DNA, the CDR3 is TGTGCCAGCAGCCGGGGGGAGAGCTATGGCTACACCTTC. This sequence joins TRBV5-6 and TRBJ1-2; tentative D call: TRBD1 (5 bases). V shed 4 bases and J shed 4 bases, with 11 bases lying between them. CDR1 is SGHDT, CDR2 YYEEEE, per germline. The CDR3 has 13 amino acids.

This clonotype was observed a handful of times. This rearrangement joins TRBV19 to TRBJ1-5; D remains unclear. The CDR3 covers 12 residues. The ends were cut back, 7 bases at V and 6 bases at J, with 10 bases in the middle. The germline gives CDR1 LNHDA, CDR2 SQIVND (reference sequence). The CDR3 DNA sequence: TGTGCCAGTATGAGGGCCGGTCAGCCCCAGCATTTT. This codes for CASMRAGQPQHF.

This clonotype was seen many times. The rearrangement uses TRBV20-1 and TRBJ2-2, with a weak D call TRBD2 (6 bases). Between the trimmed V and J ends, which lost 3 bases and 4 bases, there was a span of 12 bases. The CDR3 covers 14 residues. Germline assignment: CDR1 DFQATT and CDR2 SNEGSKA (reference sequence). Here the CDR3 reads CSARLAPTTGELFF. The CDR3 DNA is TGCAGTGCTAGGCTAGCGCCAACCACCGGGGAGCTGTTTTTT.

This clonotype was detected many times. The chain has TRBV29-1 and TRBJ2-7; TRBD2 matches 13 bases. Germline lookup yields CDR1 SQVTM and CDR2 ANQGSEA. The V segment lost 1 base and the J segment 5 bases; nucleotides outside the gene matches: 2. The CDR3 spans 14 residues. The CDR3 DNA sequence: TGCAGCGTTGAAGTACTAGCGGGAGGGAACGAGCAGTACTTC. Translated: CSVEVLAGGNEQYF.

The chain joins TRBV10-3 to TRBJ2-3; 7 bases map to TRBD1. The CDR3 has 14 residues. V trimming: 10 bases; J trimming: 4 bases; junction bases outside the gene matches: 11. The germline gives CDR1 ENHRY, CDR2 SYGVKD. The CDR3 DNA reads TGTGCCACCAGACGACAGGGATCACCAGATACGCAGTATTTT. Translated: CATRRQGSPDTQYF.

The chain is built from TRBV10-3 and TRBJ2-1; D may be TRBD1 (5 bases). Trimming removed 7 bases at V and 7 bases at J, with 17 bases between. Germline assignment: CDR1 ENHRY and CDR2 SYGVKD. This CDR3 has 14 residues. For the CDR3, the DNA is TGTGCCATCACCCCAGGGCGCTCTGGGAATGAGCAGTTCTTC. Translating gives CAITPGRSGNEQFF.

There are a few counts of this clonotype. The chain joins TRBV12-3 or TRBV12-4 to TRBJ2-7; 8 nucleotides agree with TRBD1. This CDR3 has 15 amino acids. V shed 6 bases and J 1 base; nucleotides not matched to a gene: 8. The CDR3 loop is CASSRGQGASYEQYF. For the CDR3, the DNA is TGTGCCAGCAGCAGAGGACAGGGTGCTTCCTACGAGCAGTACTTC.

The J gene is TRBJ1-1, the V gene TRBV7-3; no reliable D call. Germline CDR1 SGHTA, CDR2 FQGTGA. V was cut by 2 bases and J by 1 base, with 17 bases left in between. There are 17 residues in the CDR3. The CDR3: CASSLRGGMGSNTEAFF. Here the CDR3 DNA reads TGTGCCAGCAGCTTACGGGGAGGGATGGGTTCGAACACTGAAGCTTTCTTT.

V and J are TRBV4-2 and TRBJ1-2; TRBD1 matches 11 bases. Germline CDR1 reads LGHNA; CDR2 reads YNFKEQ. CDR3 size: 13 residues. Trimming took 4 bases from V and 8 from J; bases not matched to a gene: 3. The CDR3 region is CASSRTGGEGYTF. In nucleotides, the CDR3 is TGTGCCAGCAGCCGGACAGGGGGCGAAGGCTACACCTTC.